This TCR beta chain was sequenced during a study of blood T cell repertoires in COVID-19. Study as a whole: There were acute and convalescent COVID-19 samples, and they came from the United States, Italy and Spain. T cells, B-cell-depleted T cells, or PBMCs supplied cDNA or gDNA.

This clone was seen a handful of times. In the original processing: Estimates of nucleated cell counts were drawn from the amplification of reference gene primers. The assay was immunoSEQ multiplex PCR, and TCRdb's table has in-frame clones only and misses some. The DNA was the basis for D and trimming; V, J and clone size are from that table. Seen here are roughly 250,000 clones, around 87% observed once, and the top ten hold less than 3%. Sequenced sample: peripheral blood. This clonotype originated in a woman aged 45-65 years with acute or convalescent COVID-19.

Here the CDR3 reads CASSEFVASGRVSYEQYF. Written as DNA, the CDR3 is TGTGCCAGCAGTGAATTTGTGGCTAGCGGGAGGGTATCCTACGAGCAGTACTTC. The rearrangement joins TRBV2 to TRBJ2-7; 12 nucleotides match TRBD2. CDR3 length: 18 residues. V was clipped by 2 bases and J by 1 base; unmatched bases: 9. Germline V gene data show CDR1 as SNHLY and CDR2 as FYNNEI.